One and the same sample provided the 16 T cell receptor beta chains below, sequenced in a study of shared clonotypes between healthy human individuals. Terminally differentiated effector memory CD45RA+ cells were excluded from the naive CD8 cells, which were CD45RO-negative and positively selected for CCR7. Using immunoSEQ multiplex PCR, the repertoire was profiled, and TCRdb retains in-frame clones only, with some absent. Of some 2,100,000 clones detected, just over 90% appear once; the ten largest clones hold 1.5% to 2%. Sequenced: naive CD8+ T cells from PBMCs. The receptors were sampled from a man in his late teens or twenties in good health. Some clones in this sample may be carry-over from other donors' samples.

The CDR3 nucleotides read TGTGCCAGCCGAAAATGGGATTACGAGCAGTACTTC. Its protein is CASRKWDYEQYF. This chain connects TRBV7-2 to TRBJ2-7; D is uncertain. Looked up from germline, CDR1 is SGHTA and CDR2 is FQGNSA. CDR3 length equals 12 residues. V lost 8 bases and J 4 bases, leaving 12 bases between the germline ends.

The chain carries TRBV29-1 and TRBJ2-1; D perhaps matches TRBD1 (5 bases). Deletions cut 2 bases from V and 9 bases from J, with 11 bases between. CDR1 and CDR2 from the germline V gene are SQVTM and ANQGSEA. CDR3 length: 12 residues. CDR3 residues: CSVERGQPEQFF. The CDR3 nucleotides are TGCAGCGTTGAAAGGGGCCAACCTGAGCAGTTCTTC.

The CDR3 region has the DNA TGCGCCAGCAGTGAAGGGGCACATAACGACCAAGAGACCCAGTACTTC. It yields the protein CASSEGAHNDQETQYF. V usage is TRBV10-1 and J usage is TRBJ2-5, with D perhaps matching TRBD1 (5 bases). This CDR3 is 16 amino acids long. CDR1 is WNHNN, CDR2 SYGVQD, per germline (reference sequence). Trimming stripped 3 bases from V and 0 bases from J, with 14 bases between.

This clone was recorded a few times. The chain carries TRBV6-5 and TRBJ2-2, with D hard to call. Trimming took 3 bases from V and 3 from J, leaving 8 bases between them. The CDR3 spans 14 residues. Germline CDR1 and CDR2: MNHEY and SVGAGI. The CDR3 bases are TGTGCCAGCAGTTATCACTCCTACACCGGGGAGCTGTTTTTT. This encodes CASSYHSYTGELFF.

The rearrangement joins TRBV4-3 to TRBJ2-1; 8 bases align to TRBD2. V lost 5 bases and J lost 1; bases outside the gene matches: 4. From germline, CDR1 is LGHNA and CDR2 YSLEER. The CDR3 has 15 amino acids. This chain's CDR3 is CASSVAGSSYNEQFF. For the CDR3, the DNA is TGCGCCAGCAGCGTAGCGGGGAGTTCCTACAATGAGCAGTTCTTC.

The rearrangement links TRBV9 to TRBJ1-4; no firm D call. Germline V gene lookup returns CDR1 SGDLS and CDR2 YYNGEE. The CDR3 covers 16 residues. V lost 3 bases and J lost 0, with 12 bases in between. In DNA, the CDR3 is TGTGCCAGCAGCGAGAAACCGGGAACAACTAATGAAAAACTGTTTTTT. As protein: CASSEKPGTTNEKLFF. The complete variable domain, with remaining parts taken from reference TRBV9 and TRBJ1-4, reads DSGVTQTPKHLITATGQRVTLRCSPRSGDLSVYWYQQSLDQGLQFLIQYYNGEERAKGNILERFSAQQFPDLHSELNLSSLELGDSALYFCASSEKPGTTNEKLFFGSGTQLSVL.

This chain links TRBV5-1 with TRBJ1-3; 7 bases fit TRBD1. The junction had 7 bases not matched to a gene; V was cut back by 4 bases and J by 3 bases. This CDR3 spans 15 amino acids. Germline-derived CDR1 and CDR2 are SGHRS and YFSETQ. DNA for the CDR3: TGCGCCAGCAGCCTAGGGACAGACCTTGGAAACACCATATATTTT. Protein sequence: CASSLGTDLGNTIYF. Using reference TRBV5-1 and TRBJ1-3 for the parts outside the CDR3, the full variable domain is KAGVTQTPRYLIKTRGQQVTLSCSPISGHRSVSWYQQTPGQGLQFLFEYFSETQRNKGNFPGRFSGRQFSNSRSEMNVSTLELGDSALYLCASSLGTDLGNTIYFGEGSWLTVV.

The CDR3 DNA follows: TGTGCCAGCAGTGTAATTCCCCTTTCCTCCTACGAGCAGTACTTC. Its translation: CASSVIPLSSYEQYF. The chain uses TRBV6-1 and TRBJ2-7; D unclear. Trimming left V 4 bases short and J 0 bases short, with 13 bases between. The CDR3 runs 15 residues. Looked up from germline, CDR1 is MNHNS and CDR2 is SASEGT.

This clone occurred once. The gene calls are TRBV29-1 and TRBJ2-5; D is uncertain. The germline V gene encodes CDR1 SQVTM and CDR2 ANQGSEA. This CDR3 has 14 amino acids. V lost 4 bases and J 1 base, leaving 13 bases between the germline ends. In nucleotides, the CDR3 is TGCAGCGTTGCGGAAGAAACGATCCAAGAGACCCAGTACTTC. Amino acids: CSVAEETIQETQYF.

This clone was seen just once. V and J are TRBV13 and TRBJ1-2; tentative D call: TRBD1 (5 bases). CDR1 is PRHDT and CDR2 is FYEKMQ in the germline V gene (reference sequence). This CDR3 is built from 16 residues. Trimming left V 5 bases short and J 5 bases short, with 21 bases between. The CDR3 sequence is CASSQSTGGDGYGYTF. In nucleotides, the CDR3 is TGTGCCAGCAGCCAATCGACGGGAGGGGATGGTTATGGCTACACCTTC. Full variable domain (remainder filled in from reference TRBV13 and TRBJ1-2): AAGVIQSPRHLIKEKRETATLKCYPIPRHDTVYWYQQGPGQDPQFLISFYEKMQSDKGSIPDRFSAQQFSDYHSELNMSSLELGDSALYFCASSQSTGGDGYGYTFGSGTRLTVV.

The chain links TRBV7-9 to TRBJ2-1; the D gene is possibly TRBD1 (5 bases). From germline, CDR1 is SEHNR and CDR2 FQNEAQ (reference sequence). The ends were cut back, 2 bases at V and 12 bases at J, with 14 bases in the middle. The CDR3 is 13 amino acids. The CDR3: CASSLILEQGQFF. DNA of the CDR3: TGTGCCAGCAGCTTAATCCTGGAGCAGGGGCAGTTCTTC.

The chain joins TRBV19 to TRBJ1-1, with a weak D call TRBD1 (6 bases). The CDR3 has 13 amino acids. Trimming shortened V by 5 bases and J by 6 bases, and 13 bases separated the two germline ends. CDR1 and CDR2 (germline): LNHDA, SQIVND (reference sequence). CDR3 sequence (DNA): TGTGCCAGTAGTCCACTCCACAGGGCTGAAGCTTTCTTT. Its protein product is CASSPLHRAEAFF. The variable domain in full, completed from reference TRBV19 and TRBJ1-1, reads DGGITQSPKYLFRKEGQNVTLSCEQNLNHDAMYWYRQDPGQGLRLIYYSQIVNDFQKGDIAEGYSVSREKKESFPLTVTSAQKNPTAFYLCASSPLHRAEAFFGQGTRLTVV.

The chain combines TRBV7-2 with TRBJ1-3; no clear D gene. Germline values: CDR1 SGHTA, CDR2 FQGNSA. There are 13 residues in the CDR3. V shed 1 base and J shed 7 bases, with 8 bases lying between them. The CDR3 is CASSLGFRNTIYF. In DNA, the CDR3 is TGTGCCAGCAGCTTAGGGTTTAGGAACACCATATATTTT.

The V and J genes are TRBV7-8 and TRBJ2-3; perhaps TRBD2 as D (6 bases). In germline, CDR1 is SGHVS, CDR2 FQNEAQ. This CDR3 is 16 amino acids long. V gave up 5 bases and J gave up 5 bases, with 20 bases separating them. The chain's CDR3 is CASSLGGRPPVDTQYF. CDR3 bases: TGTGCCAGCAGCCTCGGGGGTAGACCGCCAGTAGATACGCAGTATTTT.

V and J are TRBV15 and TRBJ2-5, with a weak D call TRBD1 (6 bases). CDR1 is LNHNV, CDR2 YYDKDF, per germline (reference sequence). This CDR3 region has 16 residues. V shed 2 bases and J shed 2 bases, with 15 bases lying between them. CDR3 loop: CATSRTTGNPQETQYF. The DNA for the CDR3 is TGTGCCACCAGCAGAACAACAGGGAACCCTCAAGAGACCCAGTACTTC.

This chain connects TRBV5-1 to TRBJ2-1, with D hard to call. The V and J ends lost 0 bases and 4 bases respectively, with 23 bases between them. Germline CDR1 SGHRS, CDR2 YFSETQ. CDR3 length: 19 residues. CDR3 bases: TGCGCCAGCAGCTTGGGAGGTAGTCTAGTTGAATGGCCATACAATGAGCAGTTCTTC. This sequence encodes CASSLGGSLVEWPYNEQFF. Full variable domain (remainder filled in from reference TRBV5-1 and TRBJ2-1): KAGVTQTPRYLIKTRGQQVTLSCSPISGHRSVSWYQQTPGQGLQFLFEYFSETQRNKGNFPGRFSGRQFSNSRSEMNVSTLELGDSALYLCASSLGGSLVEWPYNEQFFGPGTRLTVL.